This TCR beta chain originates from a study of CD8 T cells in ankylosing spondylitis. Study results and limitations: Matched synovial fluid from ankylosing spondylitis patients was reported to be enriched for disease-linked clones. What seemed typical of ankylosing spondylitis blood was a TCR beta motif built from about eight highly homologous variants.

This CDR3 is 16 amino acids long. With 4 bases clipped from V and 0 bases from J, the junction kept 6 bases outside the gene matches. Germline V CDR1 and CDR2: SGHKS, YYEKEE (reference sequence). Comment on this clonotype: Antigen specificity is unknown.

Researchers built TCR beta libraries using quantitative 5'-RACE with molecular barcodes. TCRdb used MiXCR to reprocess the 5' RACE reads, holding one entry per CDR3 protein. The sample holds about 700,000 distinct CDR3 sequences, around a fifth seen once. The chain joins TRBV5-5 to TRBJ2-3; 9 bases are shared with TRBD1. The receptor was isolated from a male donor with ankylosing spondylitis. Sequenced material: blood, either unsorted or a sorted T cell fraction (not recorded which). Here the CDR3 reads CASSPGTGRSTDTQYF. The DNA of the CDR3 is TGTGCCAGCAGCCCCGGGACAGGGCGTAGCACAGATACGCAGTATTTT.